This passage covers 28 T cell receptor beta chains from one sample sequenced in a study of blood T cell repertoires in COVID-19. Only in-frame clones appear in the TCRdb table, and some are missing; sequencing was by immunoSEQ multiplex PCR. The table lists around 220,000 clones, about 90% of them singletons. Input material: peripheral blood. The receptors were gathered from a young man with active or convalescent COVID-19.

The V call is TRBV3-1 (or the pseudogene TRBV3-2), the J call TRBJ2-1, with TRBD2 identical over 14 bases. Germline V gene data show CDR1 as LGHDT and CDR2 as YNNKEL (reference sequence). The CDR3 runs 20 residues. The trim removed 0 bases at V and 0 bases at J, leaving 7 bases unmatched. CDR3 region: CASSQDVGLAGAPSYNEQFF. CDR3 coding DNA: TGTGCCAGCAGCCAAGATGTGGGACTAGCGGGAGCGCCCTCCTACAATGAGCAGTTCTTC.

The chain couples TRBV5-8 to TRBJ1-1, with D possibly matching TRBD1 (6 bases). Trimming took off 4 bases at V and 0 bases at J, with 13 bases between the two ends. CDR3 length: 15 residues. Germline V gene lookup returns CDR1 SGHTS and CDR2 YDEGEE. The DNA of the CDR3 is TGTGCCAGCAGCGTCCCCGGGGGGCTGAACACTGAAGCTTTCTTT. It encodes CASSVPGGLNTEAFF.

This chain links TRBV12-3 or TRBV12-4 with TRBJ2-1; D gene uncertain. The CDR3 consists of 12 residues. The V end lost 3 bases, the J end lost 8 bases, and 8 bases lay between the germline ends. CDR3 DNA sequence: TGTGCCAGCAGTTTGCAGTACCATGAGCAGTTCTTC. Residues: CASSLQYHEQFF.

The rearrangement uses TRBV7-9 and TRBJ1-1; 7 nucleotides align to TRBD1. The V segment lost 4 bases and the J segment 1 base; nucleotides outside the gene matches: 6. The CDR3 is made up of 15 amino acids. CDR1 and CDR2 (germline): SEHNR, FQNEAQ (reference sequence). CDR3: CASSSPDRSNTEAFF. The DNA for the CDR3 is TGTGCCAGCAGCTCCCCGGACAGGTCGAACACTGAAGCTTTCTTT.

This clone has more than one count but fewer than ten. The chain combines TRBV4-1 with TRBJ1-2; 7 bases are shared with TRBD1. V trimming: 1 base; J trimming: 6 bases; junction bases outside the gene matches: 20. Germline CDR1 MGHRA, CDR2 YSYEKL. The CDR3 is 19 residues long. The chain's CDR3 is CASSQGALVLDTGTDGYTF. In DNA, the CDR3 is TGCGCCAGCAGCCAAGGCGCCTTAGTCCTCGATACCGGGACAGATGGCTACACCTTC.

This chain uses TRBV2 with TRBJ2-1; TRBD2 agrees at 8 bases. The length of the CDR3 is 15 residues. V shed 5 bases and J 2 bases; nucleotides not matched to a gene: 5. The germline V gene has CDR1 SNHLY and CDR2 FYNNEI. CDR3 amino acids: CASSSYSGTYNEQFF. The DNA of the CDR3 is TGTGCCAGCAGTAGCTATAGCGGGACCTACAATGAGCAGTTCTTC.

The J gene is TRBJ1-2, the V gene TRBV5-1, with 8 bases matching TRBD1. The CDR3 has 13 amino acids. Per the germline V gene, CDR1 is SGHRS and CDR2 is YFSETQ. The V gene end was trimmed by 6 bases and the J gene end by 6 bases; junction bases not matched to a gene: 7. CDR3 region: CASTTGQGHGYTF. The CDR3, as DNA: TGCGCCAGCACGACTGGACAGGGCCATGGCTACACCTTC.

The V gene is TRBV11-2, the J gene TRBJ1-2; 7 bases agree with TRBD1. The CDR3 spans 15 residues. CDR1 and CDR2 (germline): SGHAT, FQNNGV. V trimming: 5 bases; J trimming: 8 bases; junction bases outside the gene matches: 14. The DNA for the CDR3 is TGTGCCAGCAGCGTCCGGGACAGACCCCTACGAGGCTACACCTTC. This translates into CASSVRDRPLRGYTF.

This rearrangement joins TRBV6-1 to TRBJ1-6; tentative D call: TRBD1 (5 bases). The CDR3 has 15 residues. The germline V and J ends were trimmed by 2 bases and 7 bases, with 12 bases remaining between them. Germline V gene data show CDR1 as MNHNS and CDR2 as SASEGT. The DNA of the CDR3 is TGTGCCAGCAGTGAATACCAGGGCGGAAATTCACCCCTCCACTTT. As protein: CASSEYQGGNSPLHF.

V usage is TRBV12-3 or TRBV12-4 and J usage is TRBJ1-2; D gene unclear. The V gene lost 3 bases and the J gene lost 0 bases, with 5 bases spanning the gap. CDR3 length: 13 amino acids. CDR3 protein: CASSFATNYGYTF. In nucleotides, the CDR3 is TGTGCCAGCAGTTTTGCGACTAACTATGGCTACACCTTC.

This clone is a singleton in its sample. The rearrangement links TRBV19 to TRBJ2-7; 7 bases map to TRBD1. The CDR3 length is 13 residues. V shed 8 bases and J 4 bases; nucleotides not matched to a gene: 8. Germline values: CDR1 LNHDA, CDR2 SQIVND (reference sequence). Here the CDR3 DNA reads TGTGCCAGTTCTGCGACAGGGCTTTACGAGCAGTACTTC. Translating it yields CASSATGLYEQYF.

This chain links TRBV5-4 with TRBJ1-2; D is ambiguous. V lost 5 bases, J lost 2 bases, and 13 bases lay in between. This CDR3 is 14 amino acids long. Per the germline V gene, CDR1 is SGHNT and CDR2 is YYREEE (reference sequence). Here the CDR3 DNA reads TGTGCCAGCAGTTCCCTGGAGAGAAACTATGGCTACACCTTC. It yields the protein CASSSLERNYGYTF.

A note on this clone: The same CDR3 arises from other DNA sequences in this sample as well. The chain couples TRBV6-5 to TRBJ2-7; TRBD2 aligns across 11 bases. The CDR3 contains 15 residues. V trimming: 6 bases; J trimming: 1 base; junction bases outside the gene matches: 5. In germline, CDR1 is MNHEY, CDR2 SVGAGI. The CDR3 loop is CASRDLAGGSYEQYF. CDR3 sequence (DNA): TGTGCCAGCAGGGATCTAGCGGGAGGATCCTACGAGCAGTACTTC.

The chain links TRBV6-5 to TRBJ2-3, with 9 bases that match TRBD1. J was trimmed by 1 base and V by 4 bases; bases with no gene match: 3. CDR1 MNHEY and CDR2 SVGAGI come from the germline V gene. The CDR3 has 15 residues. The CDR3 DNA reads TGTGCCAGCAGTTGGGACAGGGCCGGCACAGATACGCAGTATTTT. Amino acids: CASSWDRAGTDTQYF.

The chain is built from TRBV7-2 and TRBJ2-6; 8 bases match TRBD1. After removal of 6 bases from V and 1 base from J, the junction contained 5 bases not matched to a gene. The CDR3 contains 16 residues. Germline V lookup: CDR1 SGHTA, CDR2 FQGNSA. Written as DNA, the CDR3 is TGTGCCAGCAGAACAGGGGGTCTATCTGGGGCCAACGTCCTGACTTTC. The encoded protein is CASRTGGLSGANVLTF.

This clone was recorded only once. This chain joins TRBV7-9 and TRBJ2-7, with 9 bases identical to TRBD2. Germline CDR1 is SEHNR and CDR2 is FQNEAQ (reference sequence). The J segment lost 1 base and the V segment lost 4 bases, leaving 17 bases of the junction unmatched. This CDR3 is 19 amino acids long. CDR3 amino acids: CASSSQVSAGGPESYEQYF. Here the CDR3 DNA reads TGTGCCAGCAGCTCCCAGGTGTCGGCGGGAGGGCCGGAGTCCTACGAGCAGTACTTC.

This chain uses TRBV29-1 with TRBJ1-3; no firm D call. Per germline, CDR1 SQVTM and CDR2 ANQGSEA. V dropped 7 bases and J dropped 0 bases, with 7 bases sitting between them. The CDR3 has 12 amino acids. The chain's CDR3 is CSAGYSGNTIYF. The CDR3 DNA is TGCAGCGCTGGCTACTCTGGAAACACCATATATTTT.

A few counts support this clone. V is TRBV6-1 and J is TRBJ2-5; TRBD1 matches at 7 bases. The ends lost 2 bases at V and 2 bases at J; junction bases unmatched: 5. The germline gives CDR1 MNHNS, CDR2 SASEGT. This CDR3 region has 15 residues. The DNA of the CDR3 is TGTGCCAGCAGTGAACTGACAGGGAATCAAGAGACCCAGTACTTC. Amino acid sequence: CASSELTGNQETQYF.

This rearrangement joins TRBV13 to TRBJ2-1; the D is unclear. In germline, CDR1 is PRHDT, CDR2 FYEKMQ (reference sequence). There are 11 residues in the CDR3. V was cut by 8 bases and J by 5 bases, with 7 bases left in between. CDR3 sequence: CASSLDNEQFF. CDR3 sequence (DNA): TGTGCCAGCTCACTCGACAATGAGCAGTTCTTC.

The rearrangement uses TRBV27 and TRBJ1-5; no firm D call. The germline V and J ends were trimmed by 3 bases and 6 bases, with 6 bases remaining between them. There are 12 residues in the CDR3. CDR1 is MNHEY, CDR2 SMNVEV, per germline (reference sequence). The chain's CDR3 is CASSLRGQPQHF. CDR3 coding DNA: TGTGCCAGCAGTTTGCGTGGTCAGCCCCAGCATTTT.

The V and J genes are TRBV24-1 and TRBJ2-3, with TRBD2 as a possible D gene (6 bases). V lost 3 bases, J lost 0 bases, and 9 bases lay in between. The CDR3 has 15 residues. Looked up from germline, CDR1 is KGHDR and CDR2 is SFDVKD. The CDR3 DNA follows: TGTGCCACCAGTGATGCCGGGACTAGCACAGATACGCAGTATTTT. Translated: CATSDAGTSTDTQYF.

The chain links TRBV6-6 to TRBJ1-1, with D maybe TRBD1 (5 bases). Per germline, CDR1 MNHNY and CDR2 SVGAGI (reference sequence). The V gene lost 4 bases and the J gene lost 0 bases, with 9 bases spanning the gap. CDR3 length: 14 residues. The CDR3 here is CASSFTGMNTEAFF. CDR3 nucleotide sequence: TGTGCCAGCAGTTTCACAGGCATGAACACTGAAGCTTTCTTT.

The chain couples TRBV7-9 to TRBJ2-3, with TRBD2 matching over 7 bases. Looked up from germline, CDR1 is SEHNR and CDR2 is FQNEAQ (reference sequence). J gave up 7 bases and V 5 bases, and 15 bases lay outside the gene matches. The CDR3 loop spans 16 amino acids. The CDR3 DNA sequence: TGTGCCAGCAGCGGGAAGATGGGGGAGGGTACGCATACGCAGTATTTT. Its protein product is CASSGKMGEGTHTQYF.

This rearrangement joins TRBV6-2 or TRBV6-3 to TRBJ2-7; D is ambiguous. Germline CDR1 and CDR2: MNHEY and SVGEGT. The CDR3 sequence is 14 residues long. Trimming shortened V by 6 bases and J by 7 bases, and 19 bases separated the two germline ends. The CDR3 region has the DNA TGTGCCAGCAGCGTCAACCCGATCCCCGAGGAGCAGTACTTC. Protein sequence: CASSVNPIPEEQYF.

The chain links TRBV29-1 to TRBJ1-1, with D possibly being TRBD1 (6 bases). This CDR3 comprises 13 residues. Trimming removed 4 bases from V and 5 bases from J, with 14 bases in between. Germline V gene lookup returns CDR1 SQVTM and CDR2 ANQGSEA. CDR3 protein: CSVARTGSTEAFF. For the CDR3, the DNA is TGCAGCGTTGCCCGAACAGGGTCGACTGAAGCTTTCTTT.

The count of this clone is one. The rearrangement links TRBV19 to TRBJ2-1, with 8 bases lining up with TRBD2. Germline CDR1 is LNHDA and CDR2 is SQIVND (reference sequence). V lost 4 bases, J lost 8 bases, and 4 bases stayed unmatched. This CDR3 has 13 amino acids. CDR3 in DNA: TGTGCCAGTAGTAGGGGACTAGTCGATGAGCAGTTCTTC. This encodes CASSRGLVDEQFF.

The chain links TRBV5-1 to TRBJ2-2, with D tentatively TRBD2 (6 bases). This CDR3 spans 14 amino acids. Germline values: CDR1 SGHRS, CDR2 YFSETQ. With 4 bases removed from V and 1 base from J, the gap between germline ends came to 8 bases. CDR3 region: CASSPGGNTGELFF. The DNA of the CDR3 is TGCGCCAGCAGCCCCGGGGGGAACACCGGGGAGCTGTTTTTT.

This sequence joins TRBV2 and TRBJ1-4, with 10 bases fitting TRBD1. V was clipped by 9 bases and J by 5 bases; unmatched bases: 6. This CDR3 is built from 14 residues. Germline CDR1 is SNHLY and CDR2 is FYNNEI. Written as DNA, the CDR3 is TGTGCCAGAAGAGGGACAGGGGCGAATGAAAAACTGTTTTTT. Its translation: CARRGTGANEKLFF.